The clone carrying this TCR beta chain was picked up one time. What it binds is not known. Because the CDR3's place on the DNA is in doubt, the DNA is left out and the CDR3 is given as listed by TCRdb. Here immunoSEQ multiplex PCR was the method, and the copy in TCRdb shows in-frame clones only, minus some. The repertoire holds some 700,000 clones, with about 90% as singletons. These data originate in a study of shared clonotypes between healthy human individuals. Study-level points and caveats: Relative to their counterparts shared across all four donors, non-shared clonotypes exhibited diminished generation probabilities. Rarefaction demonstrated incomplete sorted-subset sequencing despite large depth. Tissues were not sampled, only blood, and their repertoires likely differ. Clonotype sharing among donors was thought likely to change with sequencing depth.

The CDR3 sequence runs 15 residues, both termini included. Germline V lookup: CDR1 LNHDA, CDR2 SQIVND (reference sequence). The sequenced material came from memory CD8+ T cells from PBMCs. Subset noted: CD45RO+ cells pooled with CCR7-negative TemRA cells. The chain couples TRBV19 to TRBJ2-1; the D call of TRBD2 is as the table states it, not checked on the DNA. The TCR comes from a man between 18 and 35 years old in good health. Some clones in this sample may be carry-over from other donors' samples. Here the CDR3 reads CASTSVRESVNEQFF.